These 30 T cell receptor beta chains were all obtained from the same sample, sequenced in a study of shared clonotypes between healthy human individuals. TCRdb's table, derived via immunoSEQ multiplex PCR, lists solely in-frame clones and lacks some. The sample records 900,000 to 1,200,000 clones, roughly 74% being singletons. Sequencing input: memory CD4+ T cells from PBMCs. Subset given: CD45RA-negative fraction. The receptors come from a man younger than 35 in good health. Some clones in this sample may be carry-over from other donors' samples.

Turning to this clone: One end of the junction does not line up with germline, which may come from a read error. The chain carries TRBV20-1 and TRBJ2-7; perhaps TRBD2 as D (5 bases). CDR3 length: 11 amino acids. Germline CDR1 DFQATT, CDR2 SNEGSKA (reference sequence). CDR3 coding DNA: TGCAGTGCCAGAGACGGACTTGGGAGTAGCTTC. Its protein product is CSARDGLGSSF.

The chain has TRBV5-1 and TRBJ1-1; D is ambiguous. The germline CDR1 and CDR2 sequences are SGHRS and YFSETQ. The CDR3 spans 15 residues. V lost 0 bases and J lost 1, with 10 bases in between. CDR3 protein: CASSLGLTGNTEAFF. The CDR3 bases are TGCGCCAGCAGCTTGGGGCTCACTGGGAACACTGAAGCTTTCTTT.

This sequence joins TRBV30 and TRBJ2-2; the D gene could be TRBD1 or TRBD2 (5 bases each). The V end lost 5 bases, the J end lost 6 bases, and 7 bases lay between the germline ends. Germline V gives CDR1 GTSNPN, CDR2 SVGIG (reference sequence). The CDR3 spans 11 residues. The CDR3 sequence: CAWGGAGELFF. In DNA, the CDR3 is TGTGCCTGGGGGGGAGCCGGGGAGCTGTTTTTT.

The V gene is TRBV6-1, the J gene TRBJ1-3; unclear D gene. In germline, CDR1 is MNHNS, CDR2 SASEGT. V was pared by 5 bases and J by 4 bases, with 12 bases between. CDR3 length equals 14 residues. CDR3 coding DNA: TGTGCCAGCAGTTATGTGGACGTCGGAAACACCATATATTTT. Protein product: CASSYVDVGNTIYF.

A remark on this clone: Other DNA sequences in this specimen translate into the identical CDR3. The chain couples TRBV20-1 to TRBJ2-5, with D possibly being TRBD2 (6 bases). CDR1 and CDR2 (germline): DFQATT, SNEGSKA (reference sequence). The CDR3 loop spans 11 amino acids. V was trimmed by 6 bases and J by 3 bases, leaving 8 bases between them. CDR3 sequence: CSAGREETQYF. The CDR3 DNA follows: TGCAGTGCCGGGAGAGAAGAGACCCAGTACTTC.

Worth noting for this clone: This CDR3 is also generated by other DNA sequences in the sample. The chain uses TRBV30 and TRBJ2-7, with D hard to call. The V and J ends lost 0 bases and 3 bases respectively, with 3 bases between them. CDR1 and CDR2 from the germline V gene are GTSNPN and SVGIG (reference sequence). This CDR3 has 11 amino acids. CDR3 sequence reads: CAWSVGYEQYF. In nucleotides, the CDR3 is TGTGCCTGGAGTGTAGGCTACGAGCAGTACTTC.

The V and J genes are TRBV10-1 and TRBJ2-1; 12 nucleotides line up with TRBD1. Germline CDR1 reads WNHNN; CDR2 reads SYGVQD (reference sequence). Germline trimming cut 6 bases from V and 8 bases from J; bases unmatched to any gene: 5. CDR3 length: 14 residues. The CDR3 reads CASSGTGGIYEQFF. The DNA for the CDR3 is TGCGCCAGCAGCGGGACAGGGGGCATCTATGAGCAGTTCTTC.

Worth noting for this clone: The sample carries other DNA sequences with the same CDR3. The J gene is TRBJ1-1, the V gene TRBV9; possibly TRBD1 for D (5 bases). V gave up 2 bases and J gave up 1 base, with 9 bases separating them. The CDR3 contains 14 residues. Germline loops: CDR1 SGDLS, CDR2 YYNGEE. DNA for the CDR3: TGTGCCAGCAGCGTCGGACAACCGAACACTGAAGCTTTCTTT. The encoded protein is CASSVGQPNTEAFF.

On this clone: At the DNA level, this CDR3 is encoded by other sequences in the same sample as well. The V and J genes are TRBV7-3 and TRBJ2-2, with a possible D match to TRBD2 (6 bases). Germline V gives CDR1 SGHTA, CDR2 FQGTGA. The CDR3 runs 14 residues. The V and J ends lost 5 bases and 2 bases respectively, with 9 bases between them. The CDR3 bases are TGTGCCAGCAGCCTCGGGAGAAACACCGGGGAGCTGTTTTTT. This encodes CASSLGRNTGELFF.

This clone was picked up one time. The rearrangement uses TRBV7-6 and TRBJ2-6; 9 bases are shared with TRBD2. Germline lookup yields CDR1 SGHVS and CDR2 FNYEAQ. V gave up 4 bases and J gave up 0 bases; unmatched junction bases: 7. This CDR3 is built from 18 residues. DNA of the CDR3: TGTGCCAGCAGCTGGAGGCGTAGCGGGAGCTCTGGGGCCAACGTCCTGACTTTC. It specifies CASSWRRSGSSGANVLTF.

This chain uses TRBV28 with TRBJ2-1; 7 bases map to TRBD2. The CDR3 runs to 13 residues. The trim removed 3 bases at V and 7 bases at J, leaving 3 bases unmatched. The germline V gene has CDR1 MDHEN and CDR2 SYDVKM. CDR3 DNA sequence: TGTGCCAGCAGTTTGGGGGGGAGAAATGAGCAGTTCTTC. Translation: CASSLGGRNEQFF.

This clone has only a few counts. Other DNA variants within this sample encode the same CDR3. The rearrangement links TRBV2 to TRBJ1-2; possibly TRBD1 for D (5 bases). Trimming removed 8 bases from V and 0 bases from J, with 10 bases in between. Germline CDR1 and CDR2: SNHLY and FYNNEI. The CDR3 length is 13 residues. The CDR3 coding sequence is TGTGCCAGCTCTCGGGACTCTAACTATGGCTACACCTTC. Amino acid sequence: CASSRDSNYGYTF.

The V and J genes are TRBV28 and TRBJ2-7, with no clear D. V lost 5 bases to trimming and J lost 2 bases, with 13 bases between them. The CDR3 spans 14 residues. Looked up from germline, CDR1 is MDHEN and CDR2 is SYDVKM. This CDR3 reads CASSQRNGAYEQYF. The DNA of the CDR3 is TGTGCCAGCAGTCAACGGAATGGGGCCTACGAGCAGTACTTC.

The chain carries TRBV2 and TRBJ2-7; 8 bases line up with TRBD1. From germline, CDR1 is SNHLY and CDR2 FYNNEI. This CDR3 has 13 residues. The V and J ends lost 4 bases and 2 bases, in that order; junction bases with no gene match: 1. CDR3 bases: TGTGCCAGCAGTGGACAGGGGACCTACGAGCAGTACTTC. Translation: CASSGQGTYEQYF.

The chain uses TRBV11-2 and TRBJ1-1; D not resolved. Germline CDR1 reads SGHAT; CDR2 reads FQNNGV. The germline V and J ends were trimmed by 0 bases and 10 bases, with 9 bases remaining between them. There are 12 residues in the CDR3. For the CDR3, the DNA is TGTGCCAGCAGCTTAGAGGGGATTCGAGCTTTCTTT. Protein sequence: CASSLEGIRAFF.

The chain is built from TRBV2 and TRBJ1-1; D may be TRBD1 (6 bases). The CDR3 has 13 amino acids. Looked up from germline, CDR1 is SNHLY and CDR2 is FYNNEI. Trimming took 7 bases from V and 5 from J, leaving 14 bases between them. CDR3 sequence (DNA): TGTGCCAGCACCCTAACAGGGCCAACTGAAGCTTTCTTT. Amino acids: CASTLTGPTEAFF.

Notes on this clone: The same CDR3 also results from other DNA sequences found in this sample. CDR3 DNA: TGCGCCAGCAGCTTTTCAGGGGTAGGGACCGGGGAGCTGTTTTTT. Translation: CASSFSGVGTGELFF. This chain connects TRBV5-1 to TRBJ2-2; a weak D match, TRBD1 (6 bases). The V end was cut by 2 bases, the J end by 5 bases, with 13 bases between. The germline gives CDR1 SGHRS, CDR2 YFSETQ. There are 15 residues in the CDR3.

In this sample, this clone turned up once. The gene calls are TRBV5-8 and TRBJ2-3; weak D call: TRBD1 (5 bases). CDR3 length: 16 residues. From germline, CDR1 is SGHTS and CDR2 YDEGEE. Trimming pared 0 bases from V and 0 bases from J, leaving 11 bases between. CDR3 protein: CASSLGQGHSTDTQYF. Written as DNA, the CDR3 is TGTGCCAGCAGCTTGGGTCAGGGCCATAGCACAGATACGCAGTATTTT.

This chain connects TRBV9 to TRBJ1-2; unclear D gene. This CDR3 contains 15 residues. V lost 4 bases, J lost 4 bases, and 17 bases lay in between. The germline V gene encodes CDR1 SGDLS and CDR2 YYNGEE. CDR3 nucleotide sequence: TGTGCCAGCAGCCCCGCGGAGGTTTTGATCTATGGCTACACCTTC. Encoded protein: CASSPAEVLIYGYTF.

The V call is TRBV5-1, the J call TRBJ2-5, with no clear D. Germline-derived CDR1 and CDR2 are SGHRS and YFSETQ. CDR3 length: 14 residues. Between the trimmed V and J ends, which lost 0 bases and 6 bases, there was a span of 12 bases. This CDR3 is CASSLVGPSQTQYF. Here the CDR3 DNA reads TGCGCCAGCAGCTTGGTGGGCCCCTCTCAGACCCAGTACTTC.

The CDR3 sequence: CASSLEGGTTGELFF. CDR3 bases: TGCGCCAGCAGCTTGGAGGGAGGGACCACCGGGGAGCTGTTTTTT. The rearrangement joins TRBV5-1 to TRBJ2-2, with 7 nucleotides matching TRBD2. Per germline, CDR1 SGHRS and CDR2 YFSETQ. CDR3 length: 15 residues. The V gene end was trimmed by 0 bases and the J gene end by 4 bases; junction bases not matched to a gene: 3.

The chain couples TRBV4-2 to TRBJ1-5; D unresolved. Germline V lookup: CDR1 LGHNA, CDR2 YNFKEQ. Deletions cut 2 bases from V and 4 bases from J, with 9 bases between. The CDR3 sequence is 14 residues long. CDR3 bases: TGTGCCAGCAGCCAAACTGGACGGAATCAGCCCCAGCATTTT. Translating gives CASSQTGRNQPQHF.

The V call is TRBV5-8, the J call TRBJ1-2, with D uncertain. The V end was cut by 4 bases, the J end by 8 bases, with 15 bases between. The germline CDR1 and CDR2 sequences are SGHTS and YDEGEE. There are 13 residues in the CDR3. The CDR3 DNA follows: TGTGCCAGCAGCCCACGAGCCAAAGGCGGCTACACCTTC. It encodes CASSPRAKGGYTF.

V is TRBV25-1 and J is TRBJ1-6, with a tentative D call TRBD1 (6 bases). CDR3 length: 14 residues. Trimming stripped 5 bases from V and 4 bases from J, with 9 bases between. In germline, CDR1 is MGHDK, CDR2 SYGVNS. The CDR3 DNA is TGTGCCAGCAGTAGACAGGCTTATAATTCACCCCTCCACTTT. Protein sequence: CASSRQAYNSPLHF. Full variable domain (outside the CDR3, taken from reference TRBV25-1 and TRBJ1-6): EADIYQTPRYLVIGTGKKITLECSQTMGHDKMYWYQQDPGMELHLIHYSYGVNSTEKGDLSSESTVSRIRTEHFPLTLESARPSHTSQYLCASSRQAYNSPLHFGNGTRLTVT.

This clone was detected only a few times. V gene TRBV6-4 combines with J gene TRBJ1-1; D possibly corresponds to TRBD1 (5 bases). The CDR3 covers 14 residues. The ends were cut back, 0 bases at V and 7 bases at J, with 12 bases in the middle. Germline CDR1 reads MRHNA; CDR2 reads SNTAGT. CDR3 DNA sequence: TGTGCCAGCAGTGACTCCGAACGAGACAGTGAAGCTTTCTTT. Its translation: CASSDSERDSEAFF.

This clone was found once. The chain's CDR3 is CASSLRPGVNTGELFF. The CDR3 DNA reads as TGTGCCAGCAGTCTACGACCGGGGGTTAACACCGGGGAGCTGTTTTTT. The genes are TRBV27 and TRBJ2-2, with TRBD2 as a possible D gene (6 bases). Germline assignment: CDR1 MNHEY and CDR2 SMNVEV (reference sequence). V lost 5 bases and J 2 bases, leaving 15 bases between the germline ends. The CDR3 is made up of 16 amino acids.

This CDR3 reads CASSPPVERTEAFF. CDR3 bases: TGTGCCAGCAGCCCCCCGGTGGAGCGGACTGAAGCTTTCTTT. The chain links TRBV16 to TRBJ1-1; unclear D gene. The length of the CDR3 is 14 residues. From germline, CDR1 is KGHSY and CDR2 FQNENV. V gave up 4 bases and J gave up 5 bases, with 14 bases separating them.

This sequence joins TRBV28 and TRBJ2-3; D possibly corresponds to TRBD2 (6 bases). The V gene lost 7 bases and the J gene lost 3 bases, with 17 bases spanning the gap. Germline CDR1 and CDR2: MDHEN and SYDVKM. The CDR3 sequence is 15 residues long. CDR3 coding DNA: TGTGCCAGCACTGGAGGAGGGCCCCCTACAGATACGCAGTATTTT. Its protein product is CASTGGGPPTDTQYF.

The chain recombines TRBV5-8 with TRBJ2-7; no clear D gene. The ends were cut back, 4 bases at V and 4 bases at J, with 21 bases in the middle. The CDR3 is made up of 16 amino acids. Germline-derived CDR1 and CDR2 are SGHTS and YDEGEE. CDR3 sequence (DNA): TGTGCCAGCAGCCCACCTCTTGGGTCCCTAAGGTACGAGCAGTACTTC. The encoded protein is CASSPPLGSLRYEQYF.

In regard to this clone: The same CDR3 arises from other DNA sequences in this sample as well. The chain carries TRBV7-9 and TRBJ1-1; a weak D match, TRBD1 (5 bases). CDR3 size: 13 residues. Trimming left V 5 bases short and J 4 bases short, with 11 bases between. The V gene's germline CDR1 is SEHNR and CDR2 FQNEAQ (reference sequence). The DNA of the CDR3 is TGTGCCAGCAGCCTCTCGGGGGGCACTGAAGCTTTCTTT. Its translation: CASSLSGGTEAFF.